A selection of T cell receptor beta chains follows, all from one sample in a study of OX40 agonist ivuxolimab in advanced cancers. Sequencing used immunoSEQ multiplex PCR; TCRdb keeps in-frame clones, though not all of them. The sample records over 50,000 clones, 70% to 90% being singletons. Source: CD4+ or CD8+ T cells sorted from blood, taken in a trial of the OX40 agonist ivuxolimab. These receptor sequences come from an adult with an advanced solid tumor such as melanoma, head and neck, liver or kidney cancer. CDR3s include the opening cysteine and the closing phenylalanine or tryptophan. Fields, in order: V gene, D gene, J gene, clone size, CDR3 DNA, CDR3 protein. A D gene is named only where the DNA matches it firmly. Clone size is shown for a subset of rows, as once, few, many or a class of expanded clone.

V: TRBV30
D: .
J: TRBJ2-7
size: .
DNA: TGTGCCTGGGCCGCACACGAGCAGTACTTC
CDR3: CAWAAHEQYF

V: TRBV15
D: .
J: TRBJ2-5
size: .
DNA: TGTGCCACCAGCGGAGGGCGAGACGGGGAGACCCAGTACTTC
CDR3: CATSGGRDGETQYF

V: TRBV27
D: .
J: TRBJ2-2
size: .
DNA: TGTGCCAGCAGTTTAGGCACCGGGGAGCTGTTTTTT
CDR3: CASSLGTGELFF

V: TRBV5-1
D: TRBD2
J: TRBJ2-5
size: .
DNA: TGCGCCAGCAGCTTGTTAGCGGGGGACCAAGAGACCCAGTACTTC
CDR3: CASSLLAGDQETQYF

V: TRBV11-2
D: .
J: TRBJ2-3
size: .
DNA: TGTGCCAGCAGCTTAGAAGGAGCGGGCCGAAGCACAGATACGCAGTATTTT
CDR3: CASSLEGAGRSTDTQYF

V: TRBV27
D: .
J: TRBJ2-1
size: .
DNA: TGTGCCAGCAGTTTCGGGGGCGTACCCTACAATGAGCAGTTCTTC
CDR3: CASSFGGVPYNEQFF

V: TRBV4-3
D: .
J: TRBJ1-3
size: .
DNA: TGCGCCAGCAGCCAAGATTGGGCAGGGGTGGGAAACACCATATATTTT
CDR3: CASSQDWAGVGNTIYF

V: TRBV4-1
D: .
J: TRBJ2-7
size: .
DNA: TGCGCCAGCAGCCAAGCGAGGAACTCCTACGAGCAGTACTTC
CDR3: CASSQARNSYEQYF

V: TRBV28
D: .
J: TRBJ2-2
size: .
DNA: TGTGCCAGCAGCGGGGCAGGGGACACCGGGGAGCTGTTTTTT
CDR3: CASSGAGDTGELFF

V: TRBV7-6
D: .
J: TRBJ1-5
size: .
DNA: TGTGCCAGGGGCCGGGTGCACAATCAGCCCCAGCATTTT
CDR3: CARGRVHNQPQHF

V: TRBV4-3
D: .
J: TRBJ2-7
size: .
DNA: TGCGCCAGCAGCCAAGATCGGGATTTTACCTACGAGCAGTACTTC
CDR3: CASSQDRDFTYEQYF

V: TRBV11-2
D: TRBD1
J: TRBJ2-1
size: once
DNA: TGTGCCAGCAGTGACAGGGGCAATGAGCAGTTCTTC
CDR3: CASSDRGNEQFF

V: TRBV7-6
D: TRBD2
J: TRBJ2-3
size: .
DNA: TGTGCCAGCAGCTTAAAGCGGGGAATGGTTTCGGCAGATACGCAGTATTTT
CDR3: CASSLKRGMVSADTQYF

V: TRBV6-5
D: .
J: TRBJ2-3
size: .
DNA: TGTGCCAGCAGTCTAAATTCACCGCTAGATACGCAGTATTTT
CDR3: CASSLNSPLDTQYF

V: TRBV7-9
D: .
J: TRBJ2-3
size: .
DNA: TGTGCCAGCAGCTTAGATTACAGGCGGCAGTATTTT
CDR3: CASSLDYRRQYF

V: TRBV9
D: .
J: TRBJ2-1
size: .
DNA: TGTGCCAGCAGCGTAGTAGGGGTCTCCTACAATGAGCAGTTCTTC
CDR3: CASSVVGVSYNEQFF

V: TRBV7-6
D: .
J: TRBJ2-7
size: few
DNA: TGTGCCAGCAGCTCAGGACCGAACTACGAGCAGTACTTC
CDR3: CASSSGPNYEQYF

V: TRBV4-3
D: TRBD1
J: TRBJ1-5
size: .
DNA: TGCGCCAGCAGCCAAAGGTCGGGACAGGGCCTATTAAACAATCAGCCCCAGCATTTT
CDR3: CASSQRSGQGLLNNQPQHF

V: TRBV12-5
D: .
J: TRBJ2-1
size: .
DNA: TGTGCTAGTGGTTGGGGGGTCGAGGATGCCTACAATGAGCAGTTCTTC
CDR3: CASGWGVEDAYNEQFF

V: TRBV13
D: .
J: TRBJ2-3
size: .
DNA: TGTGCCAGCAGCTCCCGAACCCTAGAGAGCACAGATACGCAGTATTTT
CDR3: CASSSRTLESTDTQYF

V: TRBV2
D: .
J: TRBJ1-6
size: .
DNA: TGTGCCAGCACTACAGGGAATCTCTCACCCCTCCACTTT
CDR3: CASTTGNLSPLHF

V: TRBV5-6
D: TRBD1
J: TRBJ2-2
size: .
DNA: TGTGCCAGCAGCGTGGGGTATCAGGGGGAAGGTACCGGGGAGCTGTTTTTT
CDR3: CASSVGYQGEGTGELFF

V: TRBV28
D: .
J: TRBJ2-1
size: .
DNA: TGTGCCAGCAGTCCCTTGGAGGGAAATGAGCAGTTCTTC
CDR3: CASSPLEGNEQFF

V: TRBV7-9
D: .
J: TRBJ2-7
size: .
DNA: TGTGCCAGCAGCTCAACCCGACAGGACGAGCAGTACTTC
CDR3: CASSSTRQDEQYF